The source of this T cell receptor (beta chain) is a study of Graves' ophthalmopathy and Graves' hyperthyroidism. Findings of the study overall: At around 68% sensitivity and about 72% specificity, the model predicted progression of the ophthalmopathy.

Every ophthalmopathy donor presented moderate-to-severe activity, CAS ≥3, NOSPECS ≥4 and duration under 3 months. Serum thyroxine and TRAb, along with clinical symptoms, thyroid ultrasound and orbital computed tomography, were what diagnosis relied on. A volume of 10 ml of fresh peripheral blood supplied the PBMCs. For repertoire sequencing, the TCR beta CDR3 regions were amplified from RNA transcripts. HTBI-primed first-round RT-PCR preceded second-round multiplex PCR. TCRdb reanalysed the multiplex PCR reads using MiXCR and keeps one entry per CDR3 protein. Of almost 750,000 distinct CDR3 sequences listed, 40% are singletons. Turning to this clonotype: Its antigen is unknown.

This CDR3 spans 13 amino acids. The ends lost 5 bases at V and 7 bases at J; junction bases unmatched: 5. CDR1 and CDR2 from the germline V gene are SQVTM and ANQGSEA. The sequence came from an adult man with Graves' ophthalmopathy. This rearrangement joins TRBV29-1 to TRBJ1-6, with 7 bases lining up with TRBD1. The source material was peripheral blood. The CDR3 nucleotides read TGCAGCGTTTTAACAGGGGAAAATTCACCCCTCCACTTT. Protein sequence: CSVLTGENSPLHF.